This entry describes one T cell receptor (beta chain). Its antigen is still unknown. Genomic DNA (about 2 micrograms) was obtained from cryopreserved PBMCs for construction of TCR beta libraries. This specimen comes from a study of cytotoxic CD8 clonotypes in ibrutinib-treated CLL. Findings and limits, study-wide: Few clonotypes were public, and these shrank or held steady under treatment.

Clones were read by immunoSEQ multiplex PCR, and TCRdb kept only the in-frame ones, dropping some. The data show about 45,000 clones, 60% to 80% seen once. CDR3 size: 12 residues. V was cut by 3 bases and J by 7 bases, with 10 bases left in between. Germline values: CDR1 GTSNPN, CDR2 SVGIG (reference sequence). Sequencing was performed on PBMCs, taken after 24 months of ibrutinib treatment. This rearrangement joins TRBV30 to TRBJ2-1; a weak D match, TRBD2 (5 bases). This receptor was identified in a human donor with chronic lymphocytic leukemia. The CDR3 DNA reads TGTGCCTGGAGCCCGGGAAAGAATGAGCAGTTCTTC. It codes for CAWSPGKNEQFF.